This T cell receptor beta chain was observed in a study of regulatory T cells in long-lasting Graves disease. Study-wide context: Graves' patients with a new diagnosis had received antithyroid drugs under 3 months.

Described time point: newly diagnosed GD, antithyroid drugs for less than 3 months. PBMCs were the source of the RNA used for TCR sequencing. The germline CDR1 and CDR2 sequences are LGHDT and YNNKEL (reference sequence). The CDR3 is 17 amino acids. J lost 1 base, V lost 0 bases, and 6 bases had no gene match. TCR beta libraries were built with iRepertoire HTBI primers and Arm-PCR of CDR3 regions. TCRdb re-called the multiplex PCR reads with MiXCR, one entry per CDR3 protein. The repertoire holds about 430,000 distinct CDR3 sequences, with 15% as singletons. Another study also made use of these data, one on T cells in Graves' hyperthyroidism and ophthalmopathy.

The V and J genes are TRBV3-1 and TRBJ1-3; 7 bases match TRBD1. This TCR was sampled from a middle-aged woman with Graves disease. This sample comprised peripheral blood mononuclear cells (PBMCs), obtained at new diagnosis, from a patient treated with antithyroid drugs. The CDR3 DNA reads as TGTGCCAGCAGCCAAGATTCAGGGGGGCTGTCTGGAAACACCATATATTTT. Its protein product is CASSQDSGGLSGNTIYF.